The 17 T cell receptor beta chains below come from one sample, sequenced in a study of OX40 agonist ivuxolimab in advanced cancers. This table comes from immunoSEQ multiplex PCR, and its TCRdb copy is limited to in-frame clones, with some not included. The sample records under 25,000 clones, about 80% being singletons. Material: CD4+ or CD8+ T cells sorted from blood, obtained in a trial of the OX40 agonist ivuxolimab. Every receptor here comes from an adult with an advanced solid tumor such as melanoma, head and neck, liver or kidney cancer.

The V gene is TRBV5-6, the J gene TRBJ2-1, with D hard to call. The V gene lost 5 bases and the J gene lost 7 bases, with 7 bases spanning the gap. Germline values: CDR1 SGHDT, CDR2 YYEEEE. The CDR3 spans 11 residues. The CDR3 region is CASRRENEQFF. CDR3 nucleotide sequence: TGTGCCAGCAGGCGCGAGAATGAGCAGTTCTTC.

The rearrangement links TRBV19 to TRBJ1-1; no definite D call. The germline V gene has CDR1 LNHDA and CDR2 SQIVND (reference sequence). The CDR3 loop spans 14 amino acids. With 1 base removed from V and 8 bases from J, the gap between germline ends came to 14 bases. The CDR3 is CASSIVNRNNEAFF. CDR3 bases: TGTGCCAGTAGTATAGTAAACCGGAATAACGAAGCTTTCTTT. The whole variable domain, filled in from reference TRBV19 and TRBJ1-1, reads DGGITQSPKYLFRKEGQNVTLSCEQNLNHDAMYWYRQDPGQGLRLIYYSQIVNDFQKGDIAEGYSVSREKKESFPLTVTSAQKNPTAFYLCASSIVNRNNEAFFGQGTRLTVV.

This chain joins TRBV11-3 and TRBJ2-1, with D perhaps TRBD1 (6 bases). Deletions cut 5 bases from V and 0 bases from J, with 11 bases between. This CDR3 region has 15 residues. CDR1 is SGHNT and CDR2 is YENEEA in the germline V gene. The CDR3 is CASSPGTSSYNEQFF. The CDR3 DNA reads TGTGCCAGCAGCCCCGGGACAAGCTCCTACAATGAGCAGTTCTTC.

This chain joins TRBV7-3 and TRBJ2-3; 7 positions match TRBD2. The trim removed 5 bases at V and 7 bases at J, leaving 12 bases unmatched. Germline-derived CDR1 and CDR2 are SGHTA and FQGTGA. The CDR3 contains 15 residues. As DNA, the CDR3 is TGTGCCAGCAGCACAAAGGGAGGGAAACGGCATACGCAGTATTTT. Translated, it gives CASSTKGGKRHTQYF.

This clone has just a few counts. The chain employs TRBV5-1 and TRBJ2-7; the D is unclear. The germline gives CDR1 SGHRS, CDR2 YFSETQ. The CDR3 spans 12 residues. Trimming took off 1 base at V and 4 bases at J, with 6 bases between the two ends. The CDR3 DNA reads TGCGCCAGCAGCTTGAACAAATACGAGCAGTACTTC. Translation: CASSLNKYEQYF. Full variable domain (outside the CDR3, taken from reference TRBV5-1 and TRBJ2-7): KAGVTQTPRYLIKTRGQQVTLSCSPISGHRSVSWYQQTPGQGLQFLFEYFSETQRNKGNFPGRFSGRQFSNSRSEMNVSTLELGDSALYLCASSLNKYEQYFGPGTRLTVT.

The chain uses TRBV7-9 and TRBJ1-6; 7 nucleotides match TRBD1. CDR1 SEHNR and CDR2 FQNEAQ come from the germline V gene (reference sequence). This CDR3 has 14 amino acids. After removal of 5 bases from V and 5 bases from J, the junction contained 3 bases not matched to a gene. The CDR3: CASSGQADNSPLHF. CDR3 nucleotide sequence: TGTGCCAGCAGCGGACAGGCGGATAATTCACCCCTCCACTTT.

This sequence joins TRBV25-1 and TRBJ1-1; tentatively, D is TRBD1 (5 bases). The CDR3 consists of 14 residues. Germline CDR1 MGHDK, CDR2 SYGVNS. The V gene lost 5 bases and the J gene lost 4 bases, with 14 bases spanning the gap. The CDR3 sequence: CASSLPQVPTEAFF. As DNA, the CDR3 is TGTGCCAGCAGTTTACCACAGGTCCCCACTGAAGCTTTCTTT. Full variable domain (outside the CDR3, taken from reference TRBV25-1 and TRBJ1-1): EADIYQTPRYLVIGTGKKITLECSQTMGHDKMYWYQQDPGMELHLIHYSYGVNSTEKGDLSSESTVSRIRTEHFPLTLESARPSHTSQYLCASSLPQVPTEAFFGQGTRLTVV.

V and J are TRBV11-2 and TRBJ2-1; no firm D call. The germline gives CDR1 SGHAT, CDR2 FQNNGV. The CDR3 has 13 amino acids. Trimming took 3 bases from V and 10 from J, leaving 13 bases between them. CDR3 loop: CASSFFQIQEQFF. In DNA, the CDR3 is TGTGCCAGCAGCTTCTTTCAAATTCAGGAGCAGTTCTTC.

This CDR3 reads CASSRAGSTDTQYF. DNA for the CDR3: TGTGCCAGTAGTAGGGCGGGGAGCACAGATACGCAGTATTTT. The genes are TRBV19 and TRBJ2-3; possible D gene TRBD2, 6 bases. Germline V lookup: CDR1 LNHDA, CDR2 SQIVND (reference sequence). The length of the CDR3 is 14 residues. The germline V and J ends were trimmed by 4 bases and 0 bases, with 8 bases remaining between them.

This clone was observed a single time. This rearrangement joins TRBV27 to TRBJ1-4; 9 nucleotides align to TRBD1. J was trimmed by 7 bases and V by 3 bases; bases with no gene match: 9. Per the germline V gene, CDR1 is MNHEY and CDR2 is SMNVEV (reference sequence). The CDR3 runs 16 residues. This CDR3 is CASSFRGDRGGEKLFF. The CDR3 nucleotides are TGTGCCAGCAGTTTCCGCGGCGACAGGGGGGGTGAAAAACTGTTTTTT. The variable domain in full, with the rest retrieved from reference TRBV27 and TRBJ1-4, is EAQVTQNPRYLITVTGKKLTVTCSQNMNHEYMSWYRQDPGLGLRQIYYSMNVEVTDKGDVPEGYKVSRKEKRNFPLILESPSPNQTSLYFCASSFRGDRGGEKLFFGSGTQLSVL.

This sequence joins TRBV21-1 and TRBJ2-1; TRBD2 was called by the table and not checked on the DNA. TRBV21-1 has pseudogene status. The CDR3 totals 12 residues. The DNA for the CDR3 is TGTGCCAGCAGCACCCATAGAAATGAGCAGTTCTTC. Translation gives CASSTHRNEQFF.

The chain recombines TRBV5-6 with TRBJ1-6; 7 bases agree with TRBD1. Germline values: CDR1 SGHDT, CDR2 YYEEEE. This CDR3 is 14 amino acids long. Trimming took 3 bases from V and 7 from J; bases not matched to a gene: 4. This CDR3 is CASSSRDRNSPLHF. CDR3 nucleotides: TGTGCCAGCAGCTCCCGGGACAGAAATTCACCCCTCCACTTT.

This chain connects TRBV28 to TRBJ1-1; D may be TRBD1 (5 bases). CDR1 is MDHEN and CDR2 is SYDVKM in the germline V gene. V was clipped by 7 bases and J by 0 bases, with 12 bases between them. This CDR3 is 14 amino acids long. The CDR3 protein is CASTRVAMNTEAFF. For the CDR3, the DNA is TGTGCCAGCACCAGGGTTGCGATGAACACTGAAGCTTTCTTT.

CDR3 residues: CASSLAGANVLTF. In DNA form, the CDR3 reads TGTGCCAGCTCACTCGCTGGGGCCAACGTCCTGACTTTC. The chain couples TRBV18 to TRBJ2-6; D call uncertain. The CDR3 contains 13 residues. The ends were cut back, 4 bases at V and 2 bases at J, with 3 bases in the middle. CDR1 and CDR2 from the germline V gene are KGHSH and LQKENI.

V and J are TRBV5-1 and TRBJ1-6; D not resolved. The ends were cut back, 5 bases at V and 8 bases at J, with 11 bases in the middle. From germline, CDR1 is SGHRS and CDR2 YFSETQ. This CDR3 has 13 residues. This CDR3 is CASSSISDSPLHF. CDR3 bases: TGCGCCAGCAGTTCAATCAGTGATTCACCCCTCCACTTT.

This chain links TRBV9 with TRBJ1-4; tentatively, D is TRBD1 (6 bases). V was cut by 3 bases and J by 6 bases, with 9 bases left in between. The CDR3 consists of 13 residues. Germline CDR1 and CDR2: SGDLS and YYNGEE. Here the CDR3 DNA reads TGTGCCAGCAGCGGGGGGGCGGATGAAAAACTGTTTTTT. Its protein is CASSGGADEKLFF. The variable domain in full, with the rest retrieved from reference TRBV9 and TRBJ1-4, is DSGVTQTPKHLITATGQRVTLRCSPRSGDLSVYWYQQSLDQGLQFLIQYYNGEERAKGNILERFSAQQFPDLHSELNLSSLELGDSALYFCASSGGADEKLFFGSGTQLSVL.

This sequence joins TRBV27 and TRBJ2-7, with 10 bases fitting TRBD1. Trimming cost V 4 bases and J 2 bases; bases outside gene matches: 5. The CDR3 has 15 amino acids. Germline V gene lookup returns CDR1 MNHEY and CDR2 SMNVEV (reference sequence). The CDR3 DNA is TGTGCCAGCAGTTCAGACAGGGGGCGACCCTACGAGCAGTACTTC. The encoded protein is CASSSDRGRPYEQYF.